This T cell receptor (beta chain) stems from a study of cytomegalovirus exposure and HLA in healthy donors. Whole-study results and caveats: V- and J-gene trimming in TCR beta was tied to a missense DCLRE1C variant by an analysis performed later.

At collection, donors were nominally healthy, but unrecorded immune exposures were probable. Points on this clone: What it binds is unknown.

60 Vbeta and 13 Jbeta primers were used in PCR. The data were produced by immunoSEQ multiplex PCR, yet TCRdb's version contains in-frame clones alone and is incomplete. The sample lists about 140,000 clones, 65% to 85% occurring once. J gave up 5 bases and V 0 bases, and 4 bases lay outside the gene matches. The germline V gene has CDR1 SGDLS and CDR2 YYNGEE. This CDR3 contains 15 residues. J is TRBJ2-7 and V is TRBV9, with 11 bases that match TRBD2. Source material: PBMCs. This TCR was sampled from a man between 25 and 39 years old in good health and CMV-seronegative. DNA of the CDR3: TGTGCCAGCAGCGTAGGTAGCGGGAGGGCCCACGAGCAGTACTTC. Amino acid sequence: CASSVGSGRAHEQYF.